Here is one T cell receptor beta chain with its context. Its antigen is still unknown. The repertoire was sequenced with immunoSEQ multiplex PCR; TCRdb's copy has only in-frame clones and lacks some. The table lists 550,000 to 700,000 clones, roughly 73% of them singletons. These data come from a study of shared clonotypes between healthy human individuals. Whole-study findings and limits: A handful of donors showed sharing of approximately 5% of naive CD4 clonotypes.

V was trimmed by 5 bases and J by 1 base, leaving 11 bases between them. There are 14 residues in the CDR3. Germline V gene lookup returns CDR1 SGHTA and CDR2 FQGTGA. The material sequenced was memory CD4+ T cells sorted from blood. Sample subset: CD45RA-negative fraction. The J gene is TRBJ2-5, the V gene TRBV7-3; D is perhaps TRBD1 or TRBD2 (5 bases each). This clonotype originated in a woman in her thirties in good health. CDR3 DNA sequence: TGTGCCAGCAGCAAATGGGGGTCCCAAGAGACCCAGTACTTC. Translation gives CASSKWGSQETQYF.